The 18 T cell receptor beta chains below were found in one sample sequenced in a study of vaccination effects on CD4 cells after COVID-19 (dated by TCRdb to 2022 to 2024). After about 10 days of culture, CD4+ T cells were isolated with the EasySep CD4+ T cell isolation kit. Libraries were constructed by the immunoSEQ multiplex PCR assay. The immuneACCESS repertoire file appears here via TCRdb, limited to in-frame rearrangements. These files lack a portion of the clones; in checked studies, under half of the deficit traces to unresolved V genes, and the cause of the others is not known. Across this sample there are approximately 30,000 clones, with 60% to 80% seen only once. The ten top clones hold 9.9% of the sample. These TCRs are of unknown antigen specificity. The sequencing used CD4+ T cells from PBMCs cultured without peptide, collected before COVID-19 vaccination. The source is a human donor who received a COVID-19 vaccine.

The genes are TRBV5-5 and TRBJ1-2, with 8 bases lining up with TRBD1. V dropped 4 bases and J dropped 3; count of bases not matched to a gene: 8. Germline V lookup: CDR1 SGHKS, CDR2 YYEKEE (reference sequence). The CDR3 runs 15 residues. CDR3: CASSLGQGVDYGYTF. CDR3 nucleotides: TGTGCCAGCAGCCTAGGACAGGGTGTCGACTATGGCTACACCTTC.

This clone has only one observation. J is TRBJ1-1 and V is TRBV4-1, with D unresolved. Trimming removed 2 bases from V and 1 base from J, with 11 bases in between. The germline gives CDR1 MGHRA, CDR2 YSYEKL. CDR3 size: 15 residues. In DNA form, the CDR3 reads TGCGCCAGCAGCCAAAACCCGGTGAGGAACACTGAAGCTTTCTTT. This translates into CASSQNPVRNTEAFF.

The chain combines TRBV11-1 with TRBJ2-1; D uncertain. Germline V CDR1 and CDR2: SGHAT, FQDESV (reference sequence). The CDR3 contains 11 residues. Trimming cost V 6 bases and J 10 bases, with 10 bases left between them. The CDR3, as DNA: TGTGCCAGCAGGGAGATAGGGGAGCAGTTCTTC. This codes for CASREIGEQFF.

Written as DNA, the CDR3 is TGTGCCAGCAGCTCGGGAAGACTAGCGGGAGGGCCCAATGAGCAGTTCTTC. It encodes CASSSGRLAGGPNEQFF. The rearrangement links TRBV7-7 to TRBJ2-1; 14 bases line up with TRBD2. V was clipped by 4 bases and J by 6 bases; unmatched bases: 8. CDR1 is SSHAT and CDR2 is FNYEAQ in the germline V gene (reference sequence). CDR3 length: 17 residues.

This clone has more than one count but fewer than ten. The rearrangement uses TRBV11-2 and TRBJ2-6; 7 nucleotides line up with TRBD1. The CDR3 has 16 amino acids. Losses at the gene ends were 7 bases for V and 1 base for J; bases not matched to a gene: 7. Germline V gene lookup returns CDR1 SGHAT and CDR2 FQNNGV. CDR3 sequence (DNA): TGTGCCAGCACTCCATTCAGGGGGTCTGGGGCCAACGTCCTGACTTTC. Protein sequence: CASTPFRGSGANVLTF.

This chain links TRBV6-5 with TRBJ2-3; 11 bases line up with TRBD2. The germline CDR1 and CDR2 sequences are MNHEY and SVGAGI. The CDR3 totals 14 residues. V lost 7 bases, J lost 2 bases, and 2 bases stayed unmatched. DNA of the CDR3: TGTGCCAGCAAACTAGCGGGAGCCACAGATACGCAGTATTTT. This codes for CASKLAGATDTQYF.

V and J are TRBV5-8 and TRBJ1-2; TRBD1 matches 8 bases. This CDR3 spans 13 amino acids. J was trimmed by 7 bases and V by 2 bases; bases with no gene match: 4. Germline CDR1 reads SGHTS; CDR2 reads YDEGEE. The CDR3 sequence is CASSFDRGSGYTF. The CDR3 region has the DNA TGTGCCAGCAGCTTTGACAGGGGCTCTGGCTACACCTTC.

The V and J genes are TRBV24-1 and TRBJ1-5; no clear D gene. Trimming took off 2 bases at V and 1 base at J, with 5 bases between the two ends. CDR3 length: 14 amino acids. CDR1 is KGHDR and CDR2 is SFDVKD in the germline V gene. This chain's CDR3 is CATSDSASNQPQHF. DNA for the CDR3: TGTGCCACCAGTGATTCCGCCAGCAATCAGCCCCAGCATTTT.

The chain combines TRBV5-6 with TRBJ2-7, with 7 nucleotides matching TRBD2. After removal of 4 bases from V and 2 bases from J, the junction contained 6 bases not matched to a gene. The CDR3 is 14 amino acids. Germline V gene lookup returns CDR1 SGHDT and CDR2 YYEEEE. CDR3: CASSLGLGAYEQYF. The CDR3 DNA is TGTGCCAGCAGCCTCGGACTAGGAGCCTACGAGCAGTACTTC.

A few counts support this clone. The chain links TRBV15 to TRBJ2-1, with D perhaps matching TRBD2 (5 bases). Trimming cost V 1 base and J 7 bases, with 14 bases left between them. There are 15 residues in the CDR3. In germline, CDR1 is LNHNV, CDR2 YYDKDF (reference sequence). CDR3 coding DNA: TGTGCCACCAGCAGAGTTGACTATTCCCAGAATGAGCAGTTCTTC. It yields the protein CATSRVDYSQNEQFF.

The chain employs TRBV12-3 or TRBV12-4 and TRBJ1-4; D perhaps matches TRBD1 (5 bases). Trimming stripped 6 bases from V and 6 bases from J, with 11 bases between. This CDR3 spans 13 amino acids. The CDR3 DNA reads TGTGCCAGCAGCTCCGGGACGGATGAAAAACTGTTTTTT. Protein product: CASSSGTDEKLFF.

The chain is built from TRBV10-2 and TRBJ2-1; 9 nucleotides line up with TRBD1. From germline, CDR1 is WSHSY and CDR2 SAAADI. The CDR3 sequence is 15 residues long. Trimming took 6 bases from V and 3 from J; bases not matched to a gene: 6. The CDR3 DNA reads TGCGCCAGCAGGCAAGGACAGGGGTTCTACAATGAGCAGTTCTTC. Amino acids: CASRQGQGFYNEQFF.

This chain uses TRBV7-9 with TRBJ1-5; D might be TRBD1 (5 bases). Between the trimmed V and J ends, which lost 5 bases and 3 bases, there was a span of 11 bases. This CDR3 has 14 residues. From germline, CDR1 is SEHNR and CDR2 FQNEAQ (reference sequence). CDR3 residues: CASSRDGNNQPQHF. The CDR3 DNA sequence: TGTGCCAGCAGCCGGGACGGGAACAATCAGCCCCAGCATTTT.

The chain recombines TRBV6-5 with TRBJ2-7; the match to TRBD2 covers 7 bases. The CDR3 is 13 residues long. J was trimmed by 3 bases and V by 7 bases; bases with no gene match: 6. CDR1 and CDR2 (germline): MNHEY, SVGAGI. DNA of the CDR3: TGTGCCAGCATTATCCCTAGCGGCTACGAGCAGTACTTC. Translation gives CASIIPSGYEQYF.

V and J are TRBV25-1 and TRBJ2-5; 10 bases agree with TRBD1. The V gene end was trimmed by 6 bases and the J gene end by 3 bases; junction bases not matched to a gene: 10. This CDR3 region has 16 residues. Germline lookup yields CDR1 MGHDK and CDR2 SYGVNS. CDR3 amino acids: CASSETTGGSEETQYF. The CDR3 DNA sequence: TGTGCCAGCAGCGAGACGACAGGGGGCTCCGAAGAGACCCAGTACTTC.

The count of this clone is one. V is TRBV9 and J is TRBJ2-2, with 8 bases matching TRBD1. The germline CDR1 and CDR2 sequences are SGDLS and YYNGEE. This CDR3 contains 15 residues. V shed 2 bases and J 4 bases; nucleotides not matched to a gene: 4. CDR3: CASSVDRGGTGELFF. The CDR3 DNA is TGTGCCAGCAGCGTCGACAGGGGTGGCACCGGGGAGCTGTTTTTT.

This sequence joins TRBV9 and TRBJ2-5; no clear D gene. This CDR3 region has 12 residues. V gave up 4 bases and J gave up 5 bases, with 9 bases separating them. The germline CDR1 and CDR2 sequences are SGDLS and YYNGEE. The CDR3 bases are TGTGCCAGCAGCAAAAATGGGGAGACCCAGTACTTC. Encoded protein: CASSKNGETQYF. The full variable domain, completed using reference TRBV9 and TRBJ2-5, is DSGVTQTPKHLITATGQRVTLRCSPRSGDLSVYWYQQSLDQGLQFLIQYYNGEERAKGNILERFSAQQFPDLHSELNLSSLELGDSALYFCASSKNGETQYFGPGTRLLVL.

The table lists this clone with a count of one. The chain recombines TRBV6-5 with TRBJ2-7, with 7 bases that match TRBD1. Trimming cost V 6 bases and J 9 bases; bases outside gene matches: 8. This CDR3 has 12 residues. Germline loops: CDR1 MNHEY, CDR2 SVGAGI. Here the CDR3 DNA reads TGTGCCAGCAGCCGACAGGGACGACGGCAGTACTTC. This encodes CASSRQGRRQYF.